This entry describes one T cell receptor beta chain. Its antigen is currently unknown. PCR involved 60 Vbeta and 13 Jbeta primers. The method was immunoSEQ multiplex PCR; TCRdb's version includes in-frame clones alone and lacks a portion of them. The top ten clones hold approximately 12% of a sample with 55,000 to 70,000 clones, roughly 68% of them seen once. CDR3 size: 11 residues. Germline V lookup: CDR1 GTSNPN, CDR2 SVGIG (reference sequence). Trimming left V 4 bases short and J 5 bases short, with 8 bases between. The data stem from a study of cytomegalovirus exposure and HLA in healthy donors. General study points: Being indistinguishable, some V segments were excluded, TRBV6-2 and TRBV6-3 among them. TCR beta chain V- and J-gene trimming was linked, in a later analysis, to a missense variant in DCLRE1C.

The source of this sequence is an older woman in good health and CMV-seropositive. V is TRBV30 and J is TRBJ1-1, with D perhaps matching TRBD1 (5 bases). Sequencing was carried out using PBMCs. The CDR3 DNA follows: TGTGCCTGGATGGGGCGGACTGAAGCTTTCTTT. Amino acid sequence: CAWMGRTEAFF.